This is a list of T cell receptor beta chains from one sample in a study of T cells in Graves' hyperthyroidism and ophthalmopathy. TCRdb ran MiXCR on the multiplex PCR reads and lists one entry per CDR3 protein. The data contain roughly 380,000 distinct CDR3 sequences, approximately 12% of them singletons. The sample was blood. These receptors were obtained from a man aged 25-45 years with Graves' hyperthyroidism that later progressed to Graves' ophthalmopathy. CDR3s include the opening cysteine and the closing phenylalanine or tryptophan. A D gene is named only where the DNA matches it firmly. The listing skips clone size in some rows; elsewhere it reads once, few, many or a size class.

j_gene: TRBJ1-6
d_gene: .
abundance: .
v_gene: TRBV2
CDR3aa: CASRSLQGYNSPLHF
CDR3nt: TGTGCCAGCAGAAGCCTCCAGGGTTATAATTCACCCCTCCACTTT

j_gene: TRBJ1-3
d_gene: .
abundance: few
v_gene: TRBV7-9
CDR3aa: CASSLKIGRSSGNTIYF
CDR3nt: TGTGCCAGCAGCCTCAAGATAGGCAGGAGCTCTGGAAACACCATATATTTT

j_gene: TRBJ2-5
d_gene: .
abundance: .
v_gene: TRBV15
CDR3aa: CATSRGWGAETQYF
CDR3nt: TGTGCCACCAGCAGAGGTTGGGGAGCAGAGACCCAGTACTTC

j_gene: TRBJ1-5
d_gene: .
abundance: .
v_gene: TRBV5-6
CDR3aa: CASSFSDTALLFSNQPQHF
CDR3nt: TGTGCCAGCAGCTTCAGTGACACCGCACTTCTATTTAGCAATCAGCCCCAGCATTTT

j_gene: TRBJ1-2
d_gene: .
abundance: .
v_gene: TRBV2
CDR3aa: CASGGVSFYGYTF
CDR3nt: TGTGCCAGCGGGGGTGTAAGCTTCTATGGCTACACCTTC

j_gene: TRBJ2-5
d_gene: .
abundance: few
v_gene: TRBV5-1
CDR3aa: CASSPRGGPETQYF
CDR3nt: TGCGCCAGCAGCCCACGTGGGGGTCCAGAGACCCAGTACTTC

j_gene: TRBJ1-2
d_gene: TRBD1
abundance: .
v_gene: TRBV3-1
CDR3aa: CASSQLDRGPGYTF
CDR3nt: TGTGCCAGCAGCCAACTGGACAGGGGGCCCGGCTACACCTTC

j_gene: TRBJ1-6
d_gene: .
abundance: many
v_gene: TRBV5-1
CDR3aa: CASSSTGVGGNSPLHF
CDR3nt: TGCGCCAGCAGCTCGACAGGAGTCGGAGGTAATTCACCCCTCCACTTT

j_gene: TRBJ2-1
d_gene: .
abundance: .
v_gene: TRBV28
CDR3aa: CASRQGFEQFF
CDR3nt: TGTGCCAGCAGACAGGGCTTTGAGCAGTTCTTC

j_gene: TRBJ2-4
d_gene: .
abundance: .
v_gene: TRBV6-2/TRBV6-3
CDR3aa: CASSYLPNRGWGDIQYF
CDR3nt: TGTGCCAGCAGTTACCTCCCCAATCGGGGGTGGGGAGACATTCAGTACTTC

j_gene: TRBJ2-3
d_gene: .
abundance: few
v_gene: TRBV6-2/TRBV6-3
CDR3aa: CASSYYGAGTDTQYF
CDR3nt: TGTGCCAGCAGTTACTACGGGGCAGGAACAGATACGCAGTATTTT

j_gene: TRBJ2-5
d_gene: TRBD1
abundance: .
v_gene: TRBV6-1
CDR3aa: CASSKQGNQETQYF
CDR3nt: TGTGCCAGCAGTAAACAGGGGAACCAAGAGACCCAGTACTTC

j_gene: TRBJ1-4
d_gene: .
abundance: few
v_gene: TRBV5-1
CDR3aa: CASSWRGLGENEKLFF
CDR3nt: TGCGCCAGCAGCTGGAGGGGGTTAGGGGAAAATGAAAAACTGTTTTTT

j_gene: TRBJ2-7
d_gene: .
abundance: .
v_gene: TRBV6-1
CDR3aa: CASSEGEWSEQYF
CDR3nt: TGTGCCAGCAGTGAAGGTGAGTGGAGCGAGCAGTACTTC

j_gene: TRBJ2-7
d_gene: .
abundance: few
v_gene: TRBV9
CDR3aa: CASSVGQSYEQYF
CDR3nt: TGTGCCAGCAGCGTCGGACAGTCCTACGAGCAGTACTTC

j_gene: TRBJ2-5
d_gene: .
abundance: few
v_gene: TRBV9
CDR3aa: CASSVGVGETQYF
CDR3nt: TGTGCCAGCAGCGTAGGGGTGGGGGAGACCCAGTACTTC

j_gene: TRBJ1-4
d_gene: .
abundance: .
v_gene: TRBV9
CDR3aa: CASSVGDRGREKLFF
CDR3nt: TGTGCCAGCAGCGTAGGTGATAGGGGACGTGAAAAACTGTTTTTT

j_gene: TRBJ1-6
d_gene: TRBD1
abundance: few
v_gene: TRBV14
CDR3aa: CASSPRQGISPLHF
CDR3nt: TGTGCCAGCAGCCCAAGACAGGGGATCTCACCCCTCCACTTT

j_gene: TRBJ1-1
d_gene: TRBD1
abundance: .
v_gene: TRBV5-1
CDR3aa: CASSQGQGAGNTEAFF
CDR3nt: TGCGCCAGCAGCCAGGGACAGGGGGCGGGGAACACTGAAGCTTTCTTT

j_gene: TRBJ1-1
d_gene: .
abundance: .
v_gene: TRBV4-1
CDR3aa: CASSQEVAGAEAFF
CDR3nt: TGCGCCAGCAGCCAAGAGGTTGCAGGAGCTGAAGCTTTCTTT

j_gene: TRBJ1-2
d_gene: TRBD1
abundance: few
v_gene: TRBV19
CDR3aa: CASSIESGTVGYGYTF
CDR3nt: TGTGCCAGTAGTATAGAGTCCGGGACAGTTGGCTATGGCTACACCTTC

j_gene: TRBJ2-1
d_gene: TRBD2
abundance: few
v_gene: TRBV20-1
CDR3aa: CSARPWVGLAGGPGFF
CDR3nt: TGCAGTGCTAGACCATGGGTGGGGTTAGCGGGGGGCCCTGGGTTCTTC

j_gene: TRBJ2-5
d_gene: TRBD1
abundance: .
v_gene: TRBV6-1
CDR3aa: CASSESGTAQETQYF
CDR3nt: TGTGCCAGCAGTGAATCTGGGACAGCGCAAGAGACCCAGTACTTC

j_gene: TRBJ1-6
d_gene: .
abundance: .
v_gene: TRBV7-9
CDR3aa: CASSLVQGGPLHF
CDR3nt: TGTGCCAGCAGCTTAGTACAGGGAGGGCCCCTCCACTTT

j_gene: TRBJ1-5
d_gene: TRBD1
abundance: many
v_gene: TRBV28
CDR3aa: CASSGGQGIYQPQHF
CDR3nt: TGTGCCAGCAGCGGCGGACAGGGAATATATCAGCCCCAGCATTTT

j_gene: TRBJ2-5
d_gene: .
abundance: few
v_gene: TRBV13
CDR3aa: CASRRPAGGTQYF
CDR3nt: TGTGCCAGCAGGAGGCCGGCCGGGGGAACCCAGTACTTC

j_gene: TRBJ2-7
d_gene: .
abundance: .
v_gene: TRBV19
CDR3aa: CASSIRGSEQYF
CDR3nt: TGTGCCAGTAGTATCAGAGGAAGCGAGCAGTACTTC

j_gene: TRBJ2-4
d_gene: .
abundance: .
v_gene: TRBV4-1
CDR3aa: CASSQPLGHTKNIQYF
CDR3nt: TGCGCCAGCAGCCAACCACTAGGACATACCAAAAACATTCAGTACTTC

j_gene: TRBJ2-1
d_gene: TRBD1
abundance: many
v_gene: TRBV7-6
CDR3aa: CASSPRTGSYNEQFF
CDR3nt: TGTGCCAGCAGCCCGAGGACAGGGTCCTACAATGAGCAGTTCTTC

j_gene: TRBJ2-7
d_gene: TRBD1
abundance: many
v_gene: TRBV7-9
CDR3aa: CASSLRQGAPDEQYF
CDR3nt: TGTGCCAGCAGCTTAAGACAGGGGGCGCCCGACGAGCAGTACTTC

j_gene: TRBJ2-1
d_gene: .
abundance: many
v_gene: TRBV11-1
CDR3aa: CASSLRGDEQFF
CDR3nt: TGTGCCAGCAGCTTACGGGGCGATGAGCAGTTCTTC

j_gene: TRBJ1-2
d_gene: TRBD1
abundance: .
v_gene: TRBV13
CDR3aa: CASSLARGQGATGYTF
CDR3nt: TGTGCCAGCAGCTTAGCCCGGGGACAGGGGGCTACTGGCTACACCTTC

j_gene: TRBJ2-7
d_gene: .
abundance: many
v_gene: TRBV5-1
CDR3aa: CASSHYQDSGDYEQYF
CDR3nt: TGCGCCAGCAGCCACTACCAGGACAGTGGGGACTACGAGCAGTACTTC

j_gene: TRBJ2-7
d_gene: TRBD1
abundance: .
v_gene: TRBV18
CDR3aa: CASSYRDRRYEQYF
CDR3nt: TGTGCCAGCTCGTACCGGGACAGGCGTTACGAGCAGTACTTC

j_gene: TRBJ2-7
d_gene: TRBD2
abundance: many
v_gene: TRBV11-3
CDR3aa: CASSPAGGGYEQYF
CDR3nt: TGTGCCAGCAGCCCAGCCGGGGGGGGCTACGAGCAGTACTTC

j_gene: TRBJ2-5
d_gene: TRBD2
abundance: many
v_gene: TRBV7-3
CDR3aa: CASSFGLAGGPEYF
CDR3nt: TGTGCCAGCAGCTTCGGACTAGCGGGGGGTCCAGAGTACTTC

j_gene: TRBJ1-1
d_gene: TRBD1
abundance: many
v_gene: TRBV5-5
CDR3aa: CASSSLDRVLNTEAFF
CDR3nt: TGTGCCAGCAGCTCGCTGGACAGGGTCTTGAACACTGAAGCTTTCTTT

j_gene: TRBJ1-1
d_gene: .
abundance: .
v_gene: TRBV3-1
CDR3aa: CASRRTAHTEAFF
CDR3nt: TGTGCCAGCAGGCGGACGGCGCACACTGAAGCTTTCTTT

j_gene: TRBJ1-2
d_gene: .
abundance: many
v_gene: TRBV6-1
CDR3aa: CASSEGPGKGYGYTF
CDR3nt: TGTGCCAGCAGTGAAGGCCCAGGGAAGGGATATGGCTACACCTTC

j_gene: TRBJ2-1
d_gene: .
abundance: .
v_gene: TRBV7-9
CDR3aa: CASSAAGSYNEQFF
CDR3nt: TGTGCCAGCAGCGCGGCGGGGTCCTACAATGAGCAGTTCTTC

j_gene: TRBJ1-5
d_gene: .
abundance: .
v_gene: TRBV14
CDR3aa: CASSQDRRGRSQPQHF
CDR3nt: TGTGCCAGCAGCCAAGATAGGCGGGGAAGGAGTCAGCCCCAGCATTTT

j_gene: TRBJ1-5
d_gene: .
abundance: many
v_gene: TRBV3-1
CDR3aa: CASSQVGQPQHF
CDR3nt: TGTGCCAGCAGCCAAGTCGGGCAGCCCCAGCATTTT

j_gene: TRBJ2-6
d_gene: .
abundance: many
v_gene: TRBV28
CDR3aa: CASIPRHLSSGANVLTF
CDR3nt: TGTGCCAGCATCCCGCGACACCTGAGCTCTGGGGCCAACGTCCTGACTTTC

j_gene: TRBJ2-7
d_gene: .
abundance: .
v_gene: TRBV4-1
CDR3aa: CASSQEAAASYEQYF
CDR3nt: TGCGCCAGCAGCCAAGAAGCGGCTGCTTCCTACGAGCAGTACTTC

j_gene: TRBJ2-7
d_gene: TRBD2
abundance: many
v_gene: TRBV7-9
CDR3aa: CASSSTSGGASYEQYF
CDR3nt: TGTGCCAGCAGCTCGACTAGCGGGGGGGCCTCCTACGAGCAGTACTTC

j_gene: TRBJ1-1
d_gene: .
abundance: few
v_gene: TRBV7-4
CDR3aa: CASSLAPGGGLVEAFF
CDR3nt: TGTGCCAGCAGCTTAGCCCCCGGGGGGGGCCTCGTTGAAGCTTTCTTT

j_gene: TRBJ1-1
d_gene: TRBD1
abundance: many
v_gene: TRBV13
CDR3aa: CASSDREGWNEAFF
CDR3nt: TGTGCCAGCAGTGACAGGGAGGGCTGGAATGAAGCTTTCTTT

j_gene: TRBJ2-5
d_gene: .
abundance: many
v_gene: TRBV12-3/TRBV12-4
CDR3aa: CASSLSGRIQETQYF
CDR3nt: TGTGCCAGCAGTTTAAGTGGACGTATCCAAGAGACCCAGTACTTC

j_gene: TRBJ2-5
d_gene: .
abundance: .
v_gene: TRBV5-1
CDR3aa: CASSPVGAQETQYF
CDR3nt: TGCGCCAGCAGCCCGGTGGGGGCCCAAGAGACCCAGTACTTC

j_gene: TRBJ1-2
d_gene: .
abundance: few
v_gene: TRBV9
CDR3aa: CASSVGGGKMDGYTF
CDR3nt: TGTGCCAGCAGCGTAGGGGGAGGGAAGATGGATGGCTACACCTTC

j_gene: TRBJ1-2
d_gene: TRBD1
abundance: .
v_gene: TRBV18
CDR3aa: CASSASGTGANYGYTF
CDR3nt: TGTGCCAGCTCAGCCTCCGGGACAGGAGCTAACTATGGCTACACCTTC

j_gene: TRBJ1-3
d_gene: .
abundance: few
v_gene: TRBV28
CDR3aa: CASSTPTDGNTIYF
CDR3nt: TGTGCCAGCAGCACGCCGACAGATGGAAACACCATATATTTT

j_gene: TRBJ1-1
d_gene: TRBD1
abundance: .
v_gene: TRBV6-5
CDR3aa: CASSYSKAGGTEAFF
CDR3nt: TGTGCCAGCAGTTACTCGAAGGCAGGGGGCACTGAAGCTTTCTTT

j_gene: TRBJ2-7
d_gene: TRBD2
abundance: .
v_gene: TRBV5-1
CDR3aa: CASSYPGTSGYYEQYF
CDR3nt: TGCGCCAGCAGCTATCCCGGGACTAGCGGCTACTACGAGCAGTACTTC

j_gene: TRBJ1-3
d_gene: .
abundance: many
v_gene: TRBV28
CDR3aa: CASSLSRVSRNTIYF
CDR3nt: TGTGCCAGCAGTTTATCCAGGGTGTCGCGAAACACCATATATTTT